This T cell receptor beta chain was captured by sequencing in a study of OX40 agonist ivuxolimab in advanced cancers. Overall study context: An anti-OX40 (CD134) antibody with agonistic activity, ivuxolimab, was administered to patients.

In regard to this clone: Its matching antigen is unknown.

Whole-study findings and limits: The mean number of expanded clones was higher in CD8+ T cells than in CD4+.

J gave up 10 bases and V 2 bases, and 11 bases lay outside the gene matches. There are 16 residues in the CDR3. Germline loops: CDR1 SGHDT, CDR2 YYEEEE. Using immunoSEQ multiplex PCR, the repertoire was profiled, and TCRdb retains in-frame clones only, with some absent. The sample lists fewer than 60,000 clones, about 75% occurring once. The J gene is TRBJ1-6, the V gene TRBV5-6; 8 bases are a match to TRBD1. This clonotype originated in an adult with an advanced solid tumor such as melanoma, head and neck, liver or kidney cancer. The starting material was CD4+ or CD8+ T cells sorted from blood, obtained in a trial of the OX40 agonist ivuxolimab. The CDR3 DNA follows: TGTGCCAGCAGCTTCGGGACCGGGACAGGCGGGTCACCCCTCCACTTT. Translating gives CASSFGTGTGGSPLHF.